A single sample is the source of the 9 T cell receptor beta chains below, sequenced in a study of shared clonotypes between healthy human individuals. Generated by immunoSEQ multiplex PCR, the TCRdb table keeps only in-frame clones and is missing some. The sample contains more than 500,000 clones, about 95% of which appear only once. The naive CD8 fraction comprised CD45RO-negative cells positively selected for CCR7 and excluded terminally differentiated effector memory CD45RA+ cells. Material: naive CD8+ T cells sorted from blood. All receptors derive from a woman in her 30s in good health.

The chain combines TRBV7-9 with TRBJ2-1; 11 bases align to TRBD2. CDR3 size: 16 residues. CDR1 and CDR2 (germline): SEHNR, FQNEAQ (reference sequence). J was trimmed by 5 bases and V by 1 base; bases with no gene match: 4. CDR3 residues: CASSLVLAGDHNEQFF. As DNA, the CDR3 is TGTGCCAGCAGCTTAGTACTAGCGGGAGATCACAATGAGCAGTTCTTC.

V and J are TRBV27 and TRBJ2-1; the match to TRBD1 covers 7 bases. Germline assignment: CDR1 MNHEY and CDR2 SMNVEV (reference sequence). V trimming: 0 bases; J trimming: 6 bases; junction bases outside the gene matches: 8. The CDR3 sequence is 16 residues long. CDR3 sequence reads: CASSLSPGTVPNEQFF. The CDR3 DNA sequence: TGTGCCAGCAGTTTATCTCCCGGGACAGTACCCAATGAGCAGTTCTTC.

In the case of this clone: This CDR3 is also generated by other DNA sequences in the sample. The V and J genes are TRBV27 and TRBJ2-7; 8 bases agree with TRBD2. The CDR3 spans 14 residues. Trimming removed 5 bases from V and 1 base from J; junction bases left unmatched: 4. CDR1 and CDR2 from the germline V gene are MNHEY and SMNVEV (reference sequence). CDR3 in DNA: TGTGCCAGCAGTCTAGGGACTAGTTCCTACGAGCAGTACTTC. This translates into CASSLGTSSYEQYF.

This sequence joins TRBV13 and TRBJ2-2; no reliable D call. CDR3 size: 18 residues. V lost 0 bases to trimming and J lost 0 bases, with 14 bases between them. Looked up from germline, CDR1 is PRHDT and CDR2 is FYEKMQ (reference sequence). CDR3 protein: CASSLGGLGGSNTGELFF. The CDR3 region has the DNA TGTGCCAGCAGCTTAGGGGGTTTGGGCGGTTCGAACACCGGGGAGCTGTTTTTT.

The gene calls are TRBV6-6 and TRBJ2-7, with 7 bases aligning to TRBD2. The germline V gene has CDR1 MNHNY and CDR2 SVGAGI (reference sequence). The V gene end was trimmed by 5 bases and the J gene end by 2 bases; junction bases not matched to a gene: 9. The CDR3 loop spans 15 amino acids. The CDR3 protein is CASSPRASGTYEQYF. The CDR3 coding sequence is TGTGCCAGCAGTCCCCGAGCTAGCGGAACCTACGAGCAGTACTTC.

The chain links TRBV6-6 to TRBJ2-3, with a possible D match to TRBD1 (5 bases). The CDR3 is made up of 11 amino acids. The germline gives CDR1 MNHNY, CDR2 SVGAGI (reference sequence). Trimming shortened V by 6 bases and J by 7 bases, and 8 bases separated the two germline ends. This CDR3 is CASSSGHTQYF. CDR3 nucleotide sequence: TGTGCCAGCAGCTCAGGGCATACGCAGTATTTT.

The chain joins TRBV6-1 to TRBJ2-7, with 7 bases matching TRBD2. V dropped 1 base and J dropped 3; count of bases not matched to a gene: 12. Germline CDR1 and CDR2: MNHNS and SASEGT. There are 17 residues in the CDR3. The CDR3 protein is CASSEGIAAGDGYEQYF. The CDR3 DNA reads as TGTGCCAGCAGTGAAGGGATTGCGGCGGGAGACGGCTACGAGCAGTACTTC.

The chain is built from TRBV28 and TRBJ2-5, with 9 bases that match TRBD2. CDR1 and CDR2 (germline): MDHEN, SYDVKM. The ends lost 4 bases at V and 5 bases at J; junction bases unmatched: 17. The CDR3 sequence is 18 residues long. The DNA for the CDR3 is TGTGCCAGCAGTTCTGCCATTCAGAGCGGGAGGTGGCACGAGACCCAGTACTTC. It translates to CASSSAIQSGRWHETQYF.

This chain links TRBV27 with TRBJ2-1, with D hard to call. The germline CDR1 and CDR2 sequences are MNHEY and SMNVEV (reference sequence). The V and J ends lost 5 bases and 5 bases respectively, with 19 bases between them. The CDR3 is 16 residues long. The CDR3 DNA sequence: TGTGCCAGCAGTACCCCCAGGACCGCTACTAACAATGAGCAGTTCTTC. It specifies CASSTPRTATNNEQFF.